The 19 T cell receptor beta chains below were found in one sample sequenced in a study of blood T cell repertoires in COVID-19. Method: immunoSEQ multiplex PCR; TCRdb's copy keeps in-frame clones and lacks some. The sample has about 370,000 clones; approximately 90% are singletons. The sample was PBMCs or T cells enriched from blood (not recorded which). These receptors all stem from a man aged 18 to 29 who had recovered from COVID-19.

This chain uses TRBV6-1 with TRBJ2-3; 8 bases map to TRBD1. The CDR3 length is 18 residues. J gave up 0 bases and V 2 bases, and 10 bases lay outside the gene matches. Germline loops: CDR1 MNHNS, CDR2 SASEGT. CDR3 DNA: TGTGCCAGCAGTGAACAGGGGGCCAGAACTACAAGCACAGATACGCAGTATTTT. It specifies CASSEQGARTTSTDTQYF.

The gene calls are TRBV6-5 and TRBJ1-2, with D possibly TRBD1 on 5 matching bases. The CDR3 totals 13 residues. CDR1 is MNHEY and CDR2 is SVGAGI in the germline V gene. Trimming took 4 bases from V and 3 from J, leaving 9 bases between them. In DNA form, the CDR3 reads TGTGCCAGCAGTTTCCCGACAGACTATGGCTACACCTTC. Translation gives CASSFPTDYGYTF.

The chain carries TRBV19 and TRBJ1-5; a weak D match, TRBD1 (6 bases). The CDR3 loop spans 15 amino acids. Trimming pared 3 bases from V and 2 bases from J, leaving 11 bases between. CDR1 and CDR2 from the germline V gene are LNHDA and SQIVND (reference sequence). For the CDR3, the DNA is TGTGCCAGTAGTATTCAGGACAGCGGCAATCAGCCCCAGCATTTT. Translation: CASSIQDSGNQPQHF. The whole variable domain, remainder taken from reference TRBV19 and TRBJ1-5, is DGGITQSPKYLFRKEGQNVTLSCEQNLNHDAMYWYRQDPGQGLRLIYYSQIVNDFQKGDIAEGYSVSREKKESFPLTVTSAQKNPTAFYLCASSIQDSGNQPQHFGDGTRLSIL.

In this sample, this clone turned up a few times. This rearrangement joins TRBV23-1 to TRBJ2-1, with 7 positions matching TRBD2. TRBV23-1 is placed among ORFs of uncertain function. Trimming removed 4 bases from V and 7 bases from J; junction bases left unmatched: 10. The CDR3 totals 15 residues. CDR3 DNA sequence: TGCGCCAGCAGTCCACATAGCGGTAGCGGGAATGAGCAGTTCTTC. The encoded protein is CASSPHSGSGNEQFF.

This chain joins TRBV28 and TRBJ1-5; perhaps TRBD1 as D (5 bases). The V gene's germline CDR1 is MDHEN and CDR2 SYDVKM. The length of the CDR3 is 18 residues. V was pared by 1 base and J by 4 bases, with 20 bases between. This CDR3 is CASSLSGVRGRANQPQHF. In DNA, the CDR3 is TGTGCCAGCAGTTTATCCGGTGTGCGGGGCAGGGCAAATCAGCCCCAGCATTTT.

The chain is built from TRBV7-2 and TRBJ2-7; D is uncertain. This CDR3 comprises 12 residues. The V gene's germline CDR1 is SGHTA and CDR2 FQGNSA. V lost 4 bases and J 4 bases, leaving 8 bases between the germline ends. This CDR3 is CASSSLLYEQYF. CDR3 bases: TGTGCCAGCAGCTCCCTCTTATACGAGCAGTACTTC.

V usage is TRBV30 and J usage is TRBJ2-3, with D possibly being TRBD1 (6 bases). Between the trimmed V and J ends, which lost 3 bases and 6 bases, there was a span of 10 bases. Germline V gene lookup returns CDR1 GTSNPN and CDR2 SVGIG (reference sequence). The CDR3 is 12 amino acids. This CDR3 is CAWSRDTDTQYF. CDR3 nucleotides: TGTGCCTGGAGCCGGGACACGGATACGCAGTATTTT.

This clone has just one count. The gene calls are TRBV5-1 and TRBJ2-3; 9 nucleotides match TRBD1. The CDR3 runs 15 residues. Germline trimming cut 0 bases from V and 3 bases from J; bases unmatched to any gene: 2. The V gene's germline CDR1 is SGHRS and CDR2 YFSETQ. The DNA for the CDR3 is TGCGCCAGCAGCTTGGGGACAGGGGCAACAGATACGCAGTATTTT. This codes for CASSLGTGATDTQYF.

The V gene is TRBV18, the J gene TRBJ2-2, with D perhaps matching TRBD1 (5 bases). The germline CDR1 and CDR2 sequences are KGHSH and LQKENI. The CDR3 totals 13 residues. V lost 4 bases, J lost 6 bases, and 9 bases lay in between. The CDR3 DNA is TGTGCCAGCTCACTTCAGGGCCCCGGGGAGCTGTTTTTT. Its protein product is CASSLQGPGELFF.

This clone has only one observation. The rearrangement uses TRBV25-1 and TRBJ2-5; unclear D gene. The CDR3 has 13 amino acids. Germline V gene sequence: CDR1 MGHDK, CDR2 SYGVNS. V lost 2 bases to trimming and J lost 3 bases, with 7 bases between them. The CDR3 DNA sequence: TGTGCCAGCAGTGAACCAGGAAAAGAGACCCAGTACTTC. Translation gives CASSEPGKETQYF. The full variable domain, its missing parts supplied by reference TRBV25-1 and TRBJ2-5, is EADIYQTPRYLVIGTGKKITLECSQTMGHDKMYWYQQDPGMELHLIHYSYGVNSTEKGDLSSESTVSRIRTEHFPLTLESARPSHTSQYLCASSEPGKETQYFGPGTRLLVL.

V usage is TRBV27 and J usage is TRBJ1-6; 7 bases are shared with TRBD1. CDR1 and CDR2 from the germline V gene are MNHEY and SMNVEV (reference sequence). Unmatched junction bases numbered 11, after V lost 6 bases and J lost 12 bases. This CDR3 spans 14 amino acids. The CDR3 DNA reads TGTGCCAGCAGCACCCACAGGGGAGGCGTACCCCTCCACTTT. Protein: CASSTHRGGVPLHF.

In nucleotides, the CDR3 is TGTGCCAGCAGCTTGAGTAGCGGGGGGGCATACGAGCAGTACTTC. It translates to CASSLSSGGAYEQYF. This chain joins TRBV5-4 and TRBJ2-7; 11 nucleotides match TRBD2. The CDR3 consists of 15 residues. The germline V gene encodes CDR1 SGHNT and CDR2 YYREEE (reference sequence). Trimming at V came to 1 base and at J to 4 bases, leaving 4 bases not matched to a gene.

The CDR3, as DNA: TGTGCCAGCGGCGGACTGAATTTAGCCTATGGCTACACCTTC. It yields the protein CASGGLNLAYGYTF. The chain recombines TRBV28 with TRBJ1-2, with D unclear. The germline V gene has CDR1 MDHEN and CDR2 SYDVKM. V was pared by 8 bases and J by 4 bases, with 17 bases between. The CDR3 totals 14 residues.

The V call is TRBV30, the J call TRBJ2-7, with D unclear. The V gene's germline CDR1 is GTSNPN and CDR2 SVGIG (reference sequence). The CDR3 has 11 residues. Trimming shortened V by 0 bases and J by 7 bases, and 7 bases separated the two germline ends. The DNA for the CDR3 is TGTGCCTGGAGTGTAATCCGGGAGCAGTACTTC. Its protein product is CAWSVIREQYF. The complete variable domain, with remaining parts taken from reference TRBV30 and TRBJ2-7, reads SQTIHQWPATLVQPVGSPLSLECTVEGTSNPNLYWYRQAAGRGLQLLFYSVGIGQISSEVPQNLSASRPQDRQFILSSKKLLLSDSGFYLCAWSVIREQYFGPGTRLTVT.

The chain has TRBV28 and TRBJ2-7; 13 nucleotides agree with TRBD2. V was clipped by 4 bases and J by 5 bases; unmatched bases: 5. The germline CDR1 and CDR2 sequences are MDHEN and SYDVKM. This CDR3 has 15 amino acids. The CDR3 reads CASSSWGLAGNEQYF. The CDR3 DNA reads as TGTGCCAGCAGTTCCTGGGGACTAGCGGGAAACGAGCAGTACTTC. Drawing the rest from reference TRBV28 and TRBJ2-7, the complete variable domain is DVKVTQSSRYLVKRTGEKVFLECVQDMDHENMFWYRQDPGLGLRLIYFSYDVKMKEKGDIPEGYSVSREKKERFSLILESASTNQTSMYLCASSSWGLAGNEQYFGPGTRLTVT.

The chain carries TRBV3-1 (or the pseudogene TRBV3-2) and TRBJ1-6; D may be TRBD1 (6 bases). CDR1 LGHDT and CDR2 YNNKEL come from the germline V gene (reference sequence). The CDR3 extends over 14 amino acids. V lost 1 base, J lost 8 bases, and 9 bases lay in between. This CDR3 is CASSQGGGDSPLHF. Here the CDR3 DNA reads TGTGCCAGCAGCCAAGGGGGGGGCGATTCACCCCTCCACTTT.

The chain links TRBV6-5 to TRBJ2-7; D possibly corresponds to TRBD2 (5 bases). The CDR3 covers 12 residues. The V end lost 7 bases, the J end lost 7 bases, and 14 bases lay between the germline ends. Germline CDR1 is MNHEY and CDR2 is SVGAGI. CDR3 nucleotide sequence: TGTGCCAGCACCCAGAGACGGGAAGAGCAGTACTTC. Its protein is CASTQRREEQYF.

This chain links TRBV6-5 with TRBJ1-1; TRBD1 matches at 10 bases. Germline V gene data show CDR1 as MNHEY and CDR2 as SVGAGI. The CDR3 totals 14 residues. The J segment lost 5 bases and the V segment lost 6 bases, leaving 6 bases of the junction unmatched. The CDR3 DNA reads TGTGCCAGCAGGGACAGGGGGAGGGGAACTGAAGCTTTCTTT. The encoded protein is CASRDRGRGTEAFF.

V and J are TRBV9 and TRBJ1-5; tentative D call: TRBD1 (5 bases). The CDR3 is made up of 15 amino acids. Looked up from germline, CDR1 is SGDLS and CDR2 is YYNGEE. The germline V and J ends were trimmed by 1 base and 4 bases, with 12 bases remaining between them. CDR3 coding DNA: TGTGCCAGCAGCGTATCAGGGTCAGTAAATCAGCCCCAGCATTTT. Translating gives CASSVSGSVNQPQHF.